The 30 T cell receptor beta chains listed next were all sequenced from one sample in a study of beta chain features in type 1 diabetes. The investigators reverse transcribed all of the isolated RNA, so they sequenced expressed TCRB transcripts. Libraries were prepared by immunoSEQ multiplex PCR; TCRdb keeps only in-frame clonotypes and omits some of them. The sample includes roughly 250,000 clones, over 65% of them seen just once. Input material: naive CD4+ T cells from blood. These receptors all stem from a man aged 25-45 years in good health.

The chain carries TRBV13 and TRBJ2-2; D is possibly TRBD1 or TRBD2 (7 bases each). V dropped 8 bases and J dropped 4 bases, with 20 bases sitting between them. Germline CDR1 reads PRHDT; CDR2 reads FYEKMQ (reference sequence). The CDR3 length is 16 residues. The CDR3 reads CASRQGGRGPTGELFF. CDR3 DNA: TGTGCCAGCCGCCAAGGTGGGAGGGGGCCCACCGGGGAGCTGTTTTTT.

V is TRBV6-6 and J is TRBJ2-1; D call uncertain. CDR1 is MNHNY and CDR2 is SVGAGI in the germline V gene (reference sequence). CDR3 length: 10 residues. The germline V and J ends were trimmed by 5 bases and 6 bases, with 2 bases remaining between them. In nucleotides, the CDR3 is TGTGCCAGCAGTCTCAATGAGCAGTTCTTC. Translation: CASSLNEQFF.

The chain recombines TRBV11-2 with TRBJ2-6; the D gene is possibly TRBD2 (6 bases). The CDR3 contains 15 residues. The germline gives CDR1 SGHAT, CDR2 FQNNGV. Trimming took 3 bases from V and 2 from J, leaving 8 bases between them. The CDR3 reads CASSFGGAGANVLTF. CDR3 DNA: TGTGCCAGCAGCTTTGGAGGGGCTGGGGCCAACGTCCTGACTTTC.

The chain has TRBV9 and TRBJ1-1; 10 bases agree with TRBD1. This CDR3 is built from 15 residues. Trimming cost V 3 bases and J 6 bases; bases outside gene matches: 8. CDR1 is SGDLS and CDR2 is YYNGEE in the germline V gene. The CDR3 nucleotides are TGTGCCAGCAGCGCCTCGGACAGGGGGAGGCCTGAAGCTTTCTTT. The encoded protein is CASSASDRGRPEAFF.

This chain links TRBV29-1 with TRBJ1-1; possible D gene TRBD1, 6 bases. CDR1 is SQVTM and CDR2 is ANQGSEA in the germline V gene. This CDR3 region has 11 residues. Trimming removed 6 bases at V and 3 bases at J, with 8 bases between. The CDR3 sequence is CSVQGYTEAFF. The CDR3 DNA is TGCAGCGTGCAGGGGTACACTGAAGCTTTCTTT.

This chain links TRBV25-1 with TRBJ2-7; 11 nucleotides match TRBD2. Trimming took 2 bases from V and 7 from J; bases not matched to a gene: 4. This CDR3 is built from 14 residues. CDR1 MGHDK and CDR2 SYGVNS come from the germline V gene. CDR3 in DNA: TGTGCCAGCAGTGAAGCTAGCGGGAGGCATGAGCAGTACTTC. This sequence encodes CASSEASGRHEQYF.

The rearrangement joins TRBV29-1 to TRBJ2-7, with TRBD2 matching over 9 bases. Germline lookup yields CDR1 SQVTM and CDR2 ANQGSEA. The junction had 14 bases not matched to a gene; V was cut back by 1 base and J by 7 bases. The CDR3 contains 16 residues. This CDR3 is CSVEGGRREGRVEQYF. As DNA, the CDR3 is TGCAGCGTTGAAGGCGGCCGGCGGGAGGGCCGGGTTGAGCAGTACTTC.

This clone was counted once. The V and J genes are TRBV7-9 and TRBJ2-7; 7 nucleotides match TRBD2. CDR3 size: 14 residues. Germline V lookup: CDR1 SEHNR, CDR2 FQNEAQ (reference sequence). Unmatched junction bases numbered 8, after V lost 5 bases and J lost 4 bases. In DNA, the CDR3 is TGTGCCAGCAGCCCCCCCTTGGGGGGGTACGAGCAGTACTTC. Encoded protein: CASSPPLGGYEQYF.

A note on this clone: Other DNA sequences in this specimen translate into the identical CDR3. The chain has TRBV28 and TRBJ2-1; no reliable D call. Germline CDR1 reads MDHEN; CDR2 reads SYDVKM. The CDR3 is 11 residues long. V was pared by 5 bases and J by 7 bases, with 6 bases between. The CDR3 loop is CASSPLNEQFF. Written as DNA, the CDR3 is TGTGCCAGCAGTCCCCTAAATGAGCAGTTCTTC.

The rearrangement joins TRBV6-5 to TRBJ2-7; D gene unclear. Germline V lookup: CDR1 MNHEY, CDR2 SVGAGI. V shed 6 bases and J shed 2 bases, with 14 bases lying between them. The CDR3 contains 14 residues. In nucleotides, the CDR3 is TGTGCCAGCAGCTCCACCGCAGCGACCTACGAGCAGTACTTC. Amino acid sequence: CASSSTAATYEQYF.

The V gene is TRBV29-1, the J gene TRBJ2-3; D is perhaps TRBD1 (5 bases). The V gene's germline CDR1 is SQVTM and CDR2 ANQGSEA. This CDR3 has 14 amino acids. V dropped 6 bases and J dropped 1 base, with 14 bases sitting between them. Here the CDR3 reads CSVVRGLGTDTQYF. In DNA, the CDR3 is TGCAGCGTCGTAAGGGGTCTTGGCACAGATACGCAGTATTTT.

CDR3 nucleotide sequence: TGTGCCAGCAGTGACAGGGATCGGGCTGAAAAACTGTTTTTT. This gives the protein CASSDRDRAEKLFF. This chain joins TRBV27 and TRBJ1-4, with 7 bases lining up with TRBD1. The CDR3 runs 14 residues. Germline loops: CDR1 MNHEY, CDR2 SMNVEV (reference sequence). The junction had 7 bases not matched to a gene; V was cut back by 5 bases and J by 7 bases.

This chain connects TRBV19 to TRBJ2-5; D gene ambiguous. Germline loops: CDR1 LNHDA, CDR2 SQIVND (reference sequence). The CDR3 totals 12 residues. V dropped 8 bases and J dropped 9 bases, with 16 bases sitting between them. As DNA, the CDR3 is TGTGCCAGTGGACCGGGCCAAAGAGCCCAGTACTTC. This gives the protein CASGPGQRAQYF.

The rearrangement links TRBV5-1 to TRBJ2-1; 9 positions match TRBD1. This CDR3 region has 15 residues. J was trimmed by 0 bases and V by 4 bases; bases with no gene match: 2. The germline CDR1 and CDR2 sequences are SGHRS and YFSETQ. The CDR3 nucleotides are TGCGCCAGCAGCCCGGGACAGGGCTCCTACAATGAGCAGTTCTTC. Residues: CASSPGQGSYNEQFF.

This chain uses TRBV7-9 with TRBJ2-7; D call uncertain. Trimming shortened V by 2 bases and J by 6 bases, and 5 bases separated the two germline ends. Germline CDR1 and CDR2: SEHNR and FQNEAQ (reference sequence). This CDR3 spans 11 amino acids. CDR3 residues: CASSLSSEQYF. CDR3 bases: TGTGCCAGCAGCTTATCTTCCGAGCAGTACTTC.

This clone appeared once. This rearrangement joins TRBV7-2 to TRBJ2-7; TRBD1 matches 11 bases. After removal of 6 bases from V and 6 bases from J, the junction contained 7 bases not matched to a gene. CDR1 and CDR2 from the germline V gene are SGHTA and FQGNSA. The CDR3 is 14 amino acids. Here the CDR3 DNA reads TGTGCCAGCAGGTCGGACAGGGGGCATGGCGAGCAGTACTTC. Translation: CASRSDRGHGEQYF.

V gene TRBV9 combines with J gene TRBJ2-2; 9 bases map to TRBD2. Trimming cost V 0 bases and J 6 bases; bases outside gene matches: 6. Germline CDR1 reads SGDLS; CDR2 reads YYNGEE. The CDR3 sequence is 16 residues long. In DNA, the CDR3 is TGTGCCAGCAGCGTAGATGGCGGGAGGGCCCCCGGGGAGCTGTTTTTT. It codes for CASSVDGGRAPGELFF.

The rearrangement joins TRBV9 to TRBJ2-3; possibly TRBD2 for D (7 bases). Trimming cost V 4 bases and J 6 bases, with 21 bases left between them. Germline V gene lookup returns CDR1 SGDLS and CDR2 YYNGEE. The length of the CDR3 is 16 residues. The CDR3 DNA reads TGTGCCAGCAGCCTCTCATCGGGGGGCGCCCGGGATACGCAGTATTTT. Protein sequence: CASSLSSGGARDTQYF. The full variable domain, with the rest looked up from reference TRBV9 and TRBJ2-3, is DSGVTQTPKHLITATGQRVTLRCSPRSGDLSVYWYQQSLDQGLQFLIQYYNGEERAKGNILERFSAQQFPDLHSELNLSSLELGDSALYFCASSLSSGGARDTQYFGPGTRLTVL.

This clone was recorded a few times. The chain recombines TRBV15 with TRBJ2-5; no clear D gene. V gave up 3 bases and J gave up 5 bases, with 10 bases separating them. Germline loops: CDR1 LNHNV, CDR2 YYDKDF (reference sequence). This CDR3 spans 13 amino acids. CDR3 nucleotides: TGTGCCACCAGCAGTCGAGGTTGGGAGACCCAGTACTTC. Protein sequence: CATSSRGWETQYF. Supplemented by reference TRBV15 and TRBJ2-5, the full variable domain reads DAMVIQNPRYQVTQFGKPVTLSCSQTLNHNVMYWYQQKSSQAPKLLFHYYDKDFNNEADTPDNFQSRRPNTSFCFLDIRSPGLGDTAMYLCATSSRGWETQYFGPGTRLLVL.

CDR3 region: CASSLGQGAADTQYF. The CDR3 DNA reads as TGTGCCAGCAGCCTAGGACAGGGGGCCGCAGATACGCAGTATTTT. V and J are TRBV7-7 and TRBJ2-3, with 11 positions matching TRBD1. There are 15 residues in the CDR3. J lost 4 bases, V lost 5 bases, and 5 bases had no gene match. Germline CDR1 and CDR2: SSHAT and FNYEAQ (reference sequence).

In this sample, this clone turned up once. The chain is built from TRBV29-1 and TRBJ2-7, with TRBD2 matching over 9 bases. With 7 bases clipped from V and 2 bases from J, the junction kept 9 bases outside the gene matches. Germline assignment: CDR1 SQVTM and CDR2 ANQGSEA. There are 14 residues in the CDR3. CDR3 residues: CSAGAGGPPYEQYF. The CDR3 region has the DNA TGCAGCGCAGGGGCGGGAGGGCCACCCTACGAGCAGTACTTC.

J is TRBJ2-1 and V is TRBV18, with 10 bases aligning to TRBD2. J lost 9 bases, V lost 3 bases, and 11 bases had no gene match. This CDR3 comprises 16 residues. CDR1 and CDR2 (germline): KGHSH, LQKENI. This CDR3 is CASSPSLAGAAGEQFF. In nucleotides, the CDR3 is TGTGCCAGCTCACCTTCCCTAGCGGGGGCTGCCGGTGAGCAGTTCTTC.

The V and J genes are TRBV15 and TRBJ2-7; unclear D gene. Germline loops: CDR1 LNHNV, CDR2 YYDKDF (reference sequence). The CDR3 is made up of 15 amino acids. The germline V and J ends were trimmed by 1 base and 0 bases, with 10 bases remaining between them. CDR3 DNA sequence: TGTGCCACCAGCAGAGGAGAGAGTAGCTCCTACGAGCAGTACTTC. Its translation: CATSRGESSSYEQYF.

This chain joins TRBV7-9 and TRBJ2-3; D is perhaps TRBD1 (5 bases). This CDR3 contains 16 residues. Germline CDR1 SEHNR, CDR2 FQNEAQ (reference sequence). Trimming left V 5 bases short and J 0 bases short, with 15 bases between. The DNA for the CDR3 is TGTGCCAGCAGCCTCCTTGGGGCGGCTAGCACAGATACGCAGTATTTT. It encodes CASSLLGAASTDTQYF. Full variable domain (rest looked up from reference TRBV7-9 and TRBJ2-3): DTGVSQNPRHKITKRGQNVTFRCDPISEHNRLYWYRQTLGQGPEFLTYFQNEAQLEKSRLLSDRFSAERPKGSFSTLEIQRTEQGDSAMYLCASSLLGAASTDTQYFGPGTRLTVL.

V and J are TRBV7-9 and TRBJ2-7; 9 bases line up with TRBD2. This CDR3 has 15 residues. V shed 5 bases and J 5 bases; nucleotides not matched to a gene: 10. Germline loops: CDR1 SEHNR, CDR2 FQNEAQ (reference sequence). This chain's CDR3 is CASSPPGLASDEQYF. The CDR3 region has the DNA TGTGCCAGCAGCCCGCCGGGACTAGCTTCCGACGAGCAGTACTTC.

Turning to this clone: An end of the junction does not agree with germline; a read error may underlie this. This chain connects TRBV29-1 to TRBJ2-4, with a weak D call TRBD1 (6 bases). This CDR3 spans 13 amino acids. Germline loops: CDR1 SQVTM, CDR2 ANQGSEA. CDR3 DNA sequence: TGCAGCGTCGAAGGGGGAACCAAAAACATTCAGTACTTC. It yields the protein CSVEGGTKNIQYF.

The chain uses TRBV7-9 and TRBJ2-3; possibly TRBD2 for D (5 bases). The germline V gene has CDR1 SEHNR and CDR2 FQNEAQ (reference sequence). Trimming left V 1 base short and J 1 base short, with 12 bases between. The length of the CDR3 is 16 residues. The CDR3 coding sequence is TGTGCCAGCAGCTTAGGGGCGGGCAGCGGCACAGATACGCAGTATTTT. Protein sequence: CASSLGAGSGTDTQYF.

The chain joins TRBV30 to TRBJ2-2, with D hard to call. The CDR3 sequence is 13 residues long. Germline V gene sequence: CDR1 GTSNPN, CDR2 SVGIG (reference sequence). The V and J ends lost 2 bases and 3 bases respectively, with 7 bases between them. For the CDR3, the DNA is TGTGCCTGGAGTTTAAGCGACACCGGGGAGCTGTTTTTT. Translation gives CAWSLSDTGELFF.

The V call is TRBV28, the J call TRBJ2-7; 9 bases line up with TRBD2. V trimming: 5 bases; J trimming: 2 bases; junction bases outside the gene matches: 22. The CDR3 has 20 amino acids. The germline V gene has CDR1 MDHEN and CDR2 SYDVKM. DNA for the CDR3: TGTGCCAGCAGTGACGGGACTAGCTACCCCGATCCGATCTTTCCCTACGAGCAGTACTTC. Amino acids: CASSDGTSYPDPIFPYEQYF.

The rearrangement uses TRBV5-1 and TRBJ2-3; D is perhaps TRBD2 (6 bases). In germline, CDR1 is SGHRS, CDR2 YFSETQ. The CDR3 covers 11 residues. Trimming shortened V by 4 bases and J by 8 bases, and 8 bases separated the two germline ends. CDR3 sequence reads: CASSLEGTQYF. As DNA, the CDR3 is TGCGCCAGCAGCCTGGAGGGTACGCAGTATTTT.